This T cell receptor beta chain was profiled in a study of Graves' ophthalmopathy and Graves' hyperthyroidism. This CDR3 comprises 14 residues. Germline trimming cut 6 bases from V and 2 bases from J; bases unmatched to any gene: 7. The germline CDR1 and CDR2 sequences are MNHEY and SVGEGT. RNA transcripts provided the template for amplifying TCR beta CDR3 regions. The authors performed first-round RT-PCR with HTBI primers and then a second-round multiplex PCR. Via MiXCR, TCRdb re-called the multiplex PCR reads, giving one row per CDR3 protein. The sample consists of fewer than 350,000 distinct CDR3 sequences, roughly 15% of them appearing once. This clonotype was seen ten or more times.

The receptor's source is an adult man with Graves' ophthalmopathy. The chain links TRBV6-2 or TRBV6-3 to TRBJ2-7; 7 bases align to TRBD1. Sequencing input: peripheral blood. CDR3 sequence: CASSQSQGAYEQYF. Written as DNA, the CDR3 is TGTGCCAGCAGCCAAAGCCAGGGGGCCTACGAGCAGTACTTC.